These T cell receptor beta chains were read from a single sample in a study of cytotoxic CD8 clonotypes in ibrutinib-treated CLL. Assay: immunoSEQ multiplex PCR; the TCRdb copy retains only in-frame clones and omits some. The sample contains some 120,000 clones, 58% of which appear only once. Sequenced here: PBMCs, sampled after 24 months of ibrutinib treatment. The receptors come from a human donor with chronic lymphocytic leukemia. Both conserved end residues are part of each CDR3. A D gene is named only where the DNA matches it firmly. Expanded clones are given a class, and other clones once, few, many or no size at all.

v_gene	abundance	len	j_gene	d_gene	CDR3aa	CDR3nt
TRBV7-9	few	14	TRBJ2-7	-	CASVSGSSSYEQYF	TGTGCCAGCGTTTCGGGGTCCAGCTCCTACGAGCAGTACTTC
TRBV29-1	-	12	TRBJ2-4	TRBD2	CSVKGLENIQYF	TGCAGCGTCAAAGGACTAGAAAACATTCAGTACTTC
TRBV7-3	-	15	TRBJ1-3	TRBD1	CASSAVRGTGNTIYF	TGTGCCAGCAGCGCAGTCAGGGGGACGGGAAACACCATATATTTT
TRBV30	once	11	TRBJ1-1	-	CAWSGRTEAFF	TGTGCCTGGAGTGGGAGGACTGAAGCTTTCTTT
TRBV19	few	15	TRBJ2-6	-	CASSTGLSGANVLTF	TGTGCCAGTAGTACGGGGCTCTCTGGGGCCAACGTCCTGACTTTC
TRBV21-1	-	14	TRBJ1-5	-	CATYGYGEGQPQHF	TGTGCCACCTATGGATATGGGGAAGGTCAGCCCCAGCATTTT
TRBV5-1	-	14	TRBJ2-3	-	CASSTRTGIYTQYF	TGCGCCAGCAGCACAAGGACCGGGATATATACGCAGTATTTT
TRBV7-6	few	15	TRBJ1-6	-	CASSPGGRDNSPLHF	TGTGCCAGCAGCCCTGGGGGGCGCGATAATTCACCCCTCCACTTT
TRBV29-1	few	12	TRBJ2-3	-	CSVVADTDTQYF	TGCAGCGTTGTAGCAGACACAGATACGCAGTATTTT
TRBV7-9	-	12	TRBJ1-2	TRBD1	CATGQGLLGYTF	TGTGCCACTGGACAGGGGTTGCTTGGCTACACCTTC
TRBV7-2	-	14	TRBJ2-7	TRBD1	CASSPGGHSYEQYF	TGTGCCAGCAGCCCAGGGGGACACTCCTACGAGCAGTACTTC
TRBV5-1	-	14	TRBJ1-6	TRBD1	CASSPGTEGSPLHF	TGCGCCAGCAGCCCCGGGACAGAAGGTTCACCCCTCCACTTT
TRBV10-3	-	14	TRBJ2-7	TRBD1	CAISDSGQAGEQYF	TGTGCCATCAGTGACTCGGGACAGGCGGGCGAGCAGTACTTC
TRBV3-1/TRBV3-2	-	9	TRBJ2-4	TRBD1	CARQGQGYF	TGTGCCAGACAGGGGCAGGGGTACTTC
TRBV27	once	14	TRBJ2-2	-	CASSLSRGAGELFF	TGTGCCAGCAGTTTATCAAGGGGCGCCGGGGAGCTGTTTTTT
TRBV7-2	-	14	TRBJ2-7	-	CASSRSPTMGEQYF	TGTGCCAGCAGCCGGAGCCCCACAATGGGCGAGCAGTACTTC
TRBV21-1	-	11	TRBJ2-7	-	CASSRSYEQYF	TGTGCCAGCAGCAGGAGCTACGAGCAGTACTTC
TRBV19	many	14	TRBJ1-2	-	CASGRAGEVYGYTF	TGTGCCTCCGGACGGGCAGGGGAGGTGTATGGCTACACCTTC
TRBV1	-	16	TRBJ2-5	-	CTSSPSPGLLSETQYF	TGCACCAGCAGCCCTAGCCCGGGACTCTTGTCGGAGACCCAGTACTTC
TRBV4-2	-	14	TRBJ2-1	-	CASSQDRASPEQFF	TGTGCCAGCAGCCAAGATCGAGCTAGCCCTGAGCAGTTCTTC
TRBV6-4	-	11	TRBJ1-1	-	CASTTGIEAFF	TGTGCCAGCACAACAGGGATTGAAGCTTTCTTT
TRBV6-6	-	14	TRBJ1-2	TRBD1	CASTVQGAPSGYTF	TGTGCCAGCACCGTACAGGGGGCGCCTAGTGGCTACACCTTC
TRBV6-5	-	14	TRBJ2-7	TRBD2	CASSPPGLVHEQYF	TGTGCCAGCTCACCGCCGGGACTAGTCCACGAGCAGTACTTC
TRBV10-1	-	13	TRBJ2-2	-	CASRSSGPGELFF	TGCGCCAGCCGTTCCTCGGGTCCCGGGGAGCTGTTTTTT
TRBV6-5	once	14	TRBJ1-6	-	CASSYGQNNSPLHF	TGTGCCAGCAGTTACGGACAGAATAATTCACCCCTCCACTTT
TRBV7-6	few	14	TRBJ2-7	-	CASSLTQGSYEQYF	TGTGCCAGCAGCTTAACGCAGGGCTCCTACGAGCAGTACTTC
TRBV6-1	-	14	TRBJ1-4	-	CASSEGAARPELFF	TGTGCCAGCAGTGAAGGGGCAGCCCGACCGGAACTGTTTTTT
TRBV6-4	-	14	TRBJ1-1	-	CASSRDGSNTEAFF	TGTGCCAGCAGTCGGGACGGTTCGAACACTGAAGCTTTCTTT
TRBV6-6	-	11	TRBJ1-6	-	CASTSNSPLHF	TGTGCCAGCACCTCTAATTCACCCCTCCACTTT